The T cell receptor beta chain under discussion was sequenced for a study of shared clonotypes between healthy human individuals. As for this clone: Antigen unknown.

Study conclusions and caveats: When naive CD4 clonotypes were compared across a few donors, 4% to 6.5% were shared. Naive subsets, compared against memory subsets, generally had larger estimated richness values.

V lost 4 bases and J lost 7; bases outside the gene matches: 6. The germline V gene encodes CDR1 SGHAT and CDR2 FQDESV (reference sequence). CDR3 length equals 14 residues. Source study methods: ImmunoSEQ gave junction-only sequences without quality scores, so filtering differed. The assay was immunoSEQ multiplex PCR, and TCRdb's table has in-frame clones only and misses some. For V, J and clone size, that table is used; D and trimming come from the DNA. Counted here are nearly 2 million clones, just under 95% occurring once; the ten biggest clones make up roughly 1%. CD45RO negativity and positive selection for CCR7 defined naive CD8 cells, a population that excluded terminally differentiated effector memory CD45RA+ cells.

Sequencing was performed on naive CD8+ T cells sorted from blood. The chain carries TRBV11-1 and TRBJ2-7; 11 bases are shared with TRBD1. The receptor's source is a man aged 18 to 29 in good health. In DNA form, the CDR3 reads TGTGCCAGCAGCTCCGGACAGGGGGCGCAAGAGCAGTACTTC. Encoded protein: CASSSGQGAQEQYF. Full variable domain (rest looked up from reference TRBV11-1 and TRBJ2-7): EAEVAQSPRYKITEKSQAVAFWCDPISGHATLYWYRQILGQGPELLVQFQDESVVDDSQLPKDRFSAERLKGVDSTLKIQPAELGDSAMYLCASSSGQGAQEQYFGPGTRLTVT.